A selection of T cell receptor beta chains follows, all from one sample in a study of T cells after yellow fever vaccination. One entry per CDR3 protein results from TCRdb running MiXCR on the 5' RACE reads. The sample records fewer than 650,000 distinct CDR3 sequences, 20% to 25% being singletons. The specimen was PBMCs, collected less than 25 days after the first yellow fever vaccination. The source of these receptors is a man between 18 and 35 years old who received the YFV17D yellow fever vaccine. Both conserved end residues are part of each CDR3. A D gene is named only where the DNA matches it firmly. The listing skips clone size in some rows; elsewhere it reads once, few, many or a size class.

>TRBV13|TRBJ1-1|.|few
TGTGCCAGCAGCTTAGGACAGGTCACTGAAGCTTTCTTT
CASSLGQVTEAFF
>TRBV29-1|TRBJ2-2|.|few
TGCAGCGTTGAGGCAGGGGCCACCGGGGAGCTGTTTTTT
CSVEAGATGELFF
>TRBV4-3|TRBJ2-3|.|.
TGCGCCAGCAGCCAAGACGAAAAACGAGATACGCAGTATTTT
CASSQDEKRDTQYF
>TRBV10-3|TRBJ1-2|.|.
TGTGCCACAGGGGATTATGGCTACACCTTC
CATGDYGYTF
>TRBV14|TRBJ2-5|TRBD1|.
TGTGCCAGCAGCCAATTCCGGGACAGGGAAGAGACCCAGTACTTC
CASSQFRDREETQYF
>TRBV29-1|TRBJ1-2|TRBD1|.
TGCAGCGTTGAGCCGCCCCGGACAGGGGAGACTAACTATGGCTACACCTTC
CSVEPPRTGETNYGYTF
>TRBV5-1|TRBJ1-3|.|few
TGCGCCAGCAGCTTATTCTCTGGAAACACCATATATTTT
CASSLFSGNTIYF
>TRBV3-1|TRBJ2-2|TRBD2|.
TGTGCCAGCAGCCAGGGACTAGCGGGGGACGGGGAGCTGTTTTTT
CASSQGLAGDGELFF
>TRBV5-1|TRBJ2-3|TRBD2|.
TGCGCCAGCAGCTTTTCTCAGGGACTAACGGGCACAGATACGCAGTATTTT
CASSFSQGLTGTDTQYF
>TRBV7-6|TRBJ1-2|.|.
TGTGCCAGCAGATCAGGCACCGGGGGGGACTACACCTTC
CASRSGTGGDYTF
>TRBV7-7|TRBJ1-5|.|.
TGTGCTAGCAGCTGGGGGGCTTCCCGGGGGCAGCCCCAGCATTTT
CASSWGASRGQPQHF
>TRBV7-2|TRBJ2-5|.|few
TGTGCCAGCAGCTTTCACAGGCAAGAGACCCAGTACTTC
CASSFHRQETQYF
>TRBV6-5|TRBJ1-1|.|few
TGTGCCAGCAGTTACTCCGGTTATAACCCTGGGAACACTGAAGCTTTCTTT
CASSYSGYNPGNTEAFF
>TRBV5-1|TRBJ2-1|.|few
TGCGCCAGCAGCCCGGAGCGGTCGAGCTCCTACAATGAGCAGTTCTTC
CASSPERSSSYNEQFF
>TRBV5-1|TRBJ2-4|.|many
TGCGCCAGCAGCCCTACAGCTGCGGAAAACATTCAGTACTTC
CASSPTAAENIQYF
>TRBV5-1|TRBJ2-7|.|few
TGCGCCAGCAGCTTACAGGGAGTCTACGAGCAGTACTTC
CASSLQGVYEQYF
>TRBV12-3/TRBV12-4|TRBJ1-4|.|.
TGTGCCAGCACTTCAGGGGCTCCTAATGAAAAACTGTTTTTT
CASTSGAPNEKLFF
>TRBV7-9|TRBJ1-4|.|.
TGTGCCAGCAGCCTCGAGTTTGCTGAAAAACTGTTTTTT
CASSLEFAEKLFF
>TRBV28|TRBJ1-1|.|few
TGTGCCAGCAGTTTCCCAGGGCGGGACATGAACACTGAAGCTTTCTTT
CASSFPGRDMNTEAFF
>TRBV6-2/TRBV6-3|TRBJ2-5|TRBD2|few
TGTGCCAGCTCCCAGGCGACTAGCGGGGGGGCGGTGTTTGAGACCCAGTACTTC
CASSQATSGGAVFETQYF
>TRBV4-2|TRBJ2-3|TRBD2|many
TGTGCCAGCTCCTTTGGGGGGGGGGCAGATACGCAGTATTTT
CASSFGGGADTQYF
>TRBV11-1|TRBJ1-2|.|.
TGTGCCAGCAGCTTAGATCGGGGGAAGAACAAGAGAAGAGACTATGGCTACACCTTC
CASSLDRGKNKRRDYGYTF
>TRBV20-1|TRBJ2-5|.|.
TGCAGTGCTAGAGGACAGACCGGGGAGACCCAGTACTTC
CSARGQTGETQYF